Listed below are T cell receptor beta chains from one sample, sequenced in a study of T-cell memory formation after mild COVID-19. One entry per CDR3 protein, called by TCRdb with MiXCR from the 5' RACE reads. The sample shows under 450,000 distinct CDR3 sequences, 23% of them seen only once. The sequenced material came from PBMCs or a T cell subset sorted from them (not recorded which). The receptor set was obtained from an adult woman who had mild COVID-19 (a few samples of this study predate the infection). Cell type and time point are not known. The CDR3 runs from the conserved cysteine through the conserved F or W. A D gene is named only where the DNA matches it firmly. For some rows the clone size is stated as once, few or many, or as a class when expanded; others skip it.

size	V	J	D	CDR3	DNA
.	TRBV28	TRBJ2-1	.	CASSVLAEQFF	TGTGCCAGCAGTGTCCTCGCGGAGCAGTTCTTC
few	TRBV7-9	TRBJ2-7	.	CASSLSPPRDEQYF	TGTGCCAGCAGCTTAAGTCCCCCGAGGGACGAGCAGTACTTC
.	TRBV4-1	TRBJ2-1	.	CASSDPRLGNEQFF	TGCGCCAGCAGCGACCCTCGTCTGGGCAATGAGCAGTTCTTC
few	TRBV19	TRBJ2-1	.	CASNPTGNTYNEQFF	TGTGCCAGTAACCCCACAGGAAACACCTACAATGAGCAGTTCTTC
.	TRBV30	TRBJ2-2	.	CAWGVGRANTGELFF	TGTGCCTGGGGGGTCGGACGAGCGAACACCGGGGAGCTGTTTTTT
.	TRBV12-3/TRBV12-4	TRBJ2-2	.	CASSFLGIGELFF	TGTGCCAGCAGTTTTTTGGGTATCGGGGAGCTGTTTTTT
.	TRBV9	TRBJ2-1	TRBD2	CASSVASGLAGYNEQFF	TGTGCCAGCAGCGTAGCTTCGGGTCTAGCGGGGTACAATGAGCAGTTCTTC
few	TRBV2	TRBJ2-3	.	CATTGGTDTQYF	TGTGCAACCACGGGGGGCACAGATACGCAGTATTTT
.	TRBV15	TRBJ1-5	TRBD1	CATSRHDRGRQPQHF	TGTGCCACCAGCAGGCATGACAGGGGGCGTCAGCCCCAGCATTTT
few	TRBV11-2	TRBJ2-2	.	CASMSSGELFF	TGTGCCAGCATGAGCTCCGGGGAGCTGTTTTTT
few	TRBV15	TRBJ1-1	TRBD1	CATSRGTGMNTEAFF	TGTGCCACCAGCAGAGGGACAGGTATGAACACTGAAGCTTTCTTT
.	TRBV5-1	TRBJ2-1	.	CASSPFWGAHNEQFF	TGCGCCAGCAGCCCCTTTTGGGGGGCCCACAATGAGCAGTTCTTC
few	TRBV6-5	TRBJ2-5	.	CASSSRGDTPQETQYF	TGTGCCAGCAGCTCAAGAGGGGACACACCACAAGAGACCCAGTACTTC
many	TRBV29-1	TRBJ2-7	.	CSVEDPDRFNEQYF	TGCAGCGTTGAAGATCCCGACAGGTTCAACGAGCAGTACTTC
.	TRBV7-6	TRBJ2-7	TRBD2	CASSADPGTNPMF	TGTGCCAGCAGCGCTGATCCCGGGACTAACCCTATGTTC
few	TRBV12-3/TRBV12-4	TRBJ1-6	.	CASSPDGENSPLHF	TGTGCCAGCAGCCCGGACGGGGAGAATTCACCCCTCCACTTT
few	TRBV7-6	TRBJ2-7	.	CASSLHSSYEQYF	TGTGCCAGCAGCCTACACAGCTCCTACGAGCAGTACTTC
.	TRBV4-3	TRBJ1-1	.	CASSPSPQREGRILNTEAFF	TGCGCCAGCAGCCCGAGTCCCCAAAGGGAGGGGCGCATCCTGAACACTGAAGCTTTCTTT
.	TRBV5-1	TRBJ2-5	.	CASTTGETQYF	TGCGCCAGCACCACGGGGGAGACCCAGTACTTC
many	TRBV4-2	TRBJ2-7	TRBD2	CASSQVATSGNYEQYF	TGTGCCAGCAGCCAAGTAGCGACTAGCGGGAACTACGAGCAGTACTTC
.	TRBV4-1	TRBJ1-2	.	CASSQDPVGGTGYTF	TGCGCCAGCAGCCAAGATCCTGTAGGAGGAACTGGCTACACCTTC
.	TRBV29-1	TRBJ2-7	TRBD2	CSVAGGSIDEQYF	TGCAGCGTTGCCGGCGGGAGTATCGACGAGCAGTACTTC